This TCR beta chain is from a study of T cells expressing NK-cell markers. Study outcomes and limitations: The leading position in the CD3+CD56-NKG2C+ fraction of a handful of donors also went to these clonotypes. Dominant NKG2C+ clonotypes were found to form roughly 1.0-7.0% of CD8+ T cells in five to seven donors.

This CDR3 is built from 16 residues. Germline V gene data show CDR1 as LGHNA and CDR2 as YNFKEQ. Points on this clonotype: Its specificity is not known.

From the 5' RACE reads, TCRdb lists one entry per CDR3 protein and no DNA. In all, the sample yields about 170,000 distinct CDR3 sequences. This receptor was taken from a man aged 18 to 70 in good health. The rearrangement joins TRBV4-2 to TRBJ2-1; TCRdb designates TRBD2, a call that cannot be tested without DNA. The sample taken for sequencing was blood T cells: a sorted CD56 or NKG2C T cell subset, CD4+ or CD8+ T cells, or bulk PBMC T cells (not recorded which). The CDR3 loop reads CASSQEASGDPNEQFF.